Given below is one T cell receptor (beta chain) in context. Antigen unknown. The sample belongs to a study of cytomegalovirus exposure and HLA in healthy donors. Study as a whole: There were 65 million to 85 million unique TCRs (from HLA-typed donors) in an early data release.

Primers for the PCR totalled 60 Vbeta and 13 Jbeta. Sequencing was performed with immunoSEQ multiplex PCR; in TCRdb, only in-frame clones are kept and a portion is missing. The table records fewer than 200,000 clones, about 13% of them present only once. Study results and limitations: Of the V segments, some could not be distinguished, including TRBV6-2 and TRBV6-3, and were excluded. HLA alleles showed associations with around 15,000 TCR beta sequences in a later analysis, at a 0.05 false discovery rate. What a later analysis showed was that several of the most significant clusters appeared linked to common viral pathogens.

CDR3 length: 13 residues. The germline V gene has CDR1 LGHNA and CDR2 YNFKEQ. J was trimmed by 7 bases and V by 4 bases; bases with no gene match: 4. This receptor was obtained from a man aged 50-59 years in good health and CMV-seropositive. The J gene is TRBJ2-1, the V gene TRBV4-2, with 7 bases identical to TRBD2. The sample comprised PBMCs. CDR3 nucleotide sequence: TGTGCCAGCAGCCCAGTGGGGGGGAATGAGCAGTTCTTC. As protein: CASSPVGGNEQFF.